The next 22 T cell receptor beta chains were all read from a single sample in a study of T cell responses to AZD1222 COVID-19 vaccine. Profiling relied on immunoSEQ multiplex PCR, and the TCRdb table lists in-frame clones only, not all of them. The sample shows just under 35,000 clones, less than 90% of them seen only once. The source was peripheral blood, collected on day 0 of AZD1222 vaccination. Every receptor here comes from an adult in good health.

The chain recombines TRBV6-1 with TRBJ1-2, with unresolved D. V was clipped by 3 bases and J by 0 bases, with 11 bases between them. CDR1 is MNHNS and CDR2 is SASEGT in the germline V gene. CDR3 length: 15 amino acids. CDR3 coding DNA: TGTGCCAGCAGTGAGTCCAGGTTTTCTAACTATGGCTACACCTTC. Its protein product is CASSESRFSNYGYTF.

The chain has TRBV11-2 and TRBJ2-7; 13 nucleotides align to TRBD2. The junction had 6 bases not matched to a gene; V was cut back by 6 bases and J by 4 bases. The CDR3 spans 15 residues. Germline V lookup: CDR1 SGHAT, CDR2 FQNNGV. CDR3 in DNA: TGTGCCAGCAGTCTCATGACTAGCGGGGGGTACGAGCAGTACTTC. It codes for CASSLMTSGGYEQYF.

The CDR3: CASSLAVNYPTDTQYF. The CDR3, as DNA: TGTGCCAGCAGCTTGGCCGTGAACTACCCCACAGATACGCAGTATTTT. The chain couples TRBV5-8 to TRBJ2-3; D gene uncertain. V shed 0 bases and J shed 2 bases, with 13 bases lying between them. Germline assignment: CDR1 SGHTS and CDR2 YDEGEE. The CDR3 loop spans 16 amino acids.

The V and J genes are TRBV5-1 and TRBJ2-2; D gene ambiguous. V lost 1 base to trimming and J lost 0 bases, with 13 bases between them. Per the germline V gene, CDR1 is SGHRS and CDR2 is YFSETQ. CDR3 size: 17 residues. CDR3 bases: TGCGCCAGCAGCTTGACAGTCACCCATACGAACACCGGGGAGCTGTTTTTT. Its protein is CASSLTVTHTNTGELFF.

The chain recombines TRBV5-1 with TRBJ2-5; a possible D gene is TRBD2 (6 bases). V shed 1 base and J shed 5 bases, with 15 bases lying between them. Germline values: CDR1 SGHRS, CDR2 YFSETQ. The CDR3 length is 15 residues. The CDR3 is CASSLFPAREETQYF. CDR3 coding DNA: TGCGCCAGCAGCTTGTTTCCAGCCCGGGAGGAGACCCAGTACTTC. Combining the CDR3 with reference TRBV5-1 and TRBJ2-5 gives the whole variable domain KAGVTQTPRYLIKTRGQQVTLSCSPISGHRSVSWYQQTPGQGLQFLFEYFSETQRNKGNFPGRFSGRQFSNSRSEMNVSTLELGDSALYLCASSLFPAREETQYFGPGTRLLVL.

The J gene is TRBJ2-1, the V gene TRBV7-8; 14 bases are shared with TRBD2. The germline V gene encodes CDR1 SGHVS and CDR2 FQNEAQ. The CDR3 spans 15 residues. J gave up 6 bases and V 5 bases, and 3 bases lay outside the gene matches. This CDR3 is CASSRGLAGVNEQFF. CDR3 nucleotides: TGTGCCAGCAGCCGGGGACTAGCGGGAGTCAATGAGCAGTTCTTC.

The rearrangement links TRBV10-2 to TRBJ1-5; D might be TRBD1 (6 bases). The V end was cut by 3 bases, the J end by 2 bases, with 11 bases between. In germline, CDR1 is WSHSY, CDR2 SAAADI. The CDR3 runs 15 residues. This CDR3 is CASSEQGGGNQPQHF. DNA for the CDR3: TGCGCCAGCAGTGAACAGGGAGGTGGCAATCAGCCCCAGCATTTT.

This rearrangement joins TRBV5-1 to TRBJ1-2; D unresolved. Germline V gene lookup returns CDR1 SGHRS and CDR2 YFSETQ. Deletions cut 4 bases from V and 4 bases from J, with 14 bases between. CDR3 length: 14 residues. The CDR3 DNA sequence: TGCGCCAGCAGCCCTCCTCAGACGCCCTATGGCTACACCTTC. It is translated as CASSPPQTPYGYTF.

The V call is TRBV18, the J call TRBJ1-6, with no clear D. V lost 0 bases to trimming and J lost 10 bases, with 7 bases between them. The V gene's germline CDR1 is KGHSH and CDR2 LQKENI. This CDR3 is 13 amino acids long. This chain's CDR3 is CASSPPPPSPLHF. Here the CDR3 DNA reads TGTGCCAGCTCACCACCTCCCCCCTCACCCCTCCACTTT.

V gene TRBV6-5 combines with J gene TRBJ1-4, with D tentatively TRBD1 (5 bases). V dropped 0 bases and J dropped 3 bases, with 8 bases sitting between them. The CDR3 length is 15 residues. The germline gives CDR1 MNHEY, CDR2 SVGAGI. CDR3 amino acids: CASSYSEGPNEKLFF. For the CDR3, the DNA is TGTGCCAGCAGTTACTCGGAGGGACCTAATGAAAAACTGTTTTTT.

V is TRBV7-8 and J is TRBJ2-3; D is possibly TRBD1 (5 bases). Germline V gene lookup returns CDR1 SGHVS and CDR2 FQNEAQ. With 8 bases removed from V and 2 bases from J, the gap between germline ends came to 14 bases. The CDR3 runs 14 residues. The CDR3 DNA follows: TGTGCCAGCTTCCCTCGGACATTCACAGATACGCAGTATTTT. Translated: CASFPRTFTDTQYF.

This chain joins TRBV23-1 and TRBJ2-1, with TRBD1 identical over 8 bases. TRBV23-1 is recorded as an ORF, its role being uncertain. V lost 8 bases and J lost 4; bases outside the gene matches: 16. The CDR3 totals 17 residues. The CDR3, as DNA: TGCGCCAGCCCAAGCCCCCTCGGACAGGGTGGGTACAATGAGCAGTTCTTC. Amino acid sequence: CASPSPLGQGGYNEQFF.

The chain is built from TRBV19 and TRBJ1-6, with TRBD1 matching 8 bases. The CDR3 extends over 15 amino acids. Germline V gene sequence: CDR1 LNHDA, CDR2 SQIVND (reference sequence). J was trimmed by 9 bases and V by 2 bases; bases with no gene match: 6. The CDR3 sequence is CASSIQGARGSPLHF. The DNA of the CDR3 is TGTGCCAGTAGTATACAGGGGGCAAGGGGTTCACCCCTCCACTTT.

This chain connects TRBV10-1 to TRBJ2-5; D uncertain. CDR1 WNHNN and CDR2 SYGVQD come from the germline V gene (reference sequence). This CDR3 has 15 residues. V lost 3 bases, J lost 0 bases, and 11 bases lay in between. The CDR3 region has the DNA TGCGCCAGCAGTGATGGTGGCTATGACCAAGAGACCCAGTACTTC. This translates into CASSDGGYDQETQYF.

The chain carries TRBV23-1 and TRBJ1-2; D unclear. TRBV23-1 is labeled an ORF, and its function is uncertain. The V end lost 4 bases, the J end lost 1 base, and 7 bases lay between the germline ends. CDR3 length equals 13 residues. The CDR3 DNA reads TGCGCCAGCAGTCGGGTGATTAACTATGGCTACACCTTC. Amino acids: CASSRVINYGYTF.

The count of this clone is one. The chain is built from TRBV7-3 and TRBJ1-2; a weak D match, TRBD1 (5 bases). V was shortened by 5 bases and J by 2 bases, with 15 bases between the two germline ends. CDR1 SGHTA and CDR2 FQGTGA come from the germline V gene. The CDR3 runs 15 residues. This CDR3 reads CASSPGGRQNYGYTF. The CDR3 region has the DNA TGTGCCAGCAGCCCTGGGGGAAGGCAGAACTATGGCTACACCTTC. Drawing the rest from reference TRBV7-3 and TRBJ1-2, the complete variable domain is GAGVSQTPSNKVTEKGKYVELRCDPISGHTALYWYRQSLGQGPEFLIYFQGTGAADDSGLPNDRFFAVRPEGSVSTLKIQRTERGDSAVYLCASSPGGRQNYGYTFGSGTRLTVV.

This clone was counted between two and nine times. This chain uses TRBV12-3 or TRBV12-4 with TRBJ1-2; D unresolved. The V end was cut by 5 bases, the J end by 8 bases, with 12 bases between. The CDR3 has 12 residues. The CDR3 DNA reads TGTGCCAGCAGTGAACAGAGTGGGGGCTACACCTTC. It specifies CASSEQSGGYTF.

V and J are TRBV15 and TRBJ2-3; TRBD2 agrees at 9 bases. The CDR3 covers 16 residues. The germline CDR1 and CDR2 sequences are LNHNV and YYDKDF (reference sequence). J gave up 2 bases and V 2 bases, and 5 bases lay outside the gene matches. CDR3: CATSRPTSGLTDTQYF. The CDR3 DNA sequence: TGTGCCACCAGCAGACCGACTAGCGGCCTCACAGATACGCAGTATTTT.

The rearrangement links TRBV28 to TRBJ1-1; no firm D call. CDR1 is MDHEN, CDR2 SYDVKM, per germline. Trimming left V 6 bases short and J 4 bases short, with 21 bases between. The CDR3 runs to 16 residues. CDR3: CASSSLGPGWGTEAFF. The DNA for the CDR3 is TGTGCCAGCAGCTCCCTCGGACCAGGATGGGGCACTGAAGCTTTCTTT.

The chain recombines TRBV2 with TRBJ1-5, with D perhaps matching TRBD1 (5 bases). The V gene's germline CDR1 is SNHLY and CDR2 FYNNEI. Trimming stripped 0 bases from V and 0 bases from J, with 15 bases between. The CDR3 has 18 amino acids. CDR3 DNA: TGTGCCAGCAGTGAAGCGCCCCGGGACTCCTATAGCAATCAGCCCCAGCATTTT. It codes for CASSEAPRDSYSNQPQHF.

In its sample, this clone was seen a few times. The V call is TRBV4-3, the J call TRBJ2-1; D might be TRBD1 or TRBD2, each matching 5 bases. V was cut by 1 base and J by 5 bases, with 12 bases left in between. The germline CDR1 and CDR2 sequences are LGHNA and YSLEER. The CDR3 totals 15 residues. CDR3 protein: CASSQVAQQDNEQFF. The CDR3 DNA sequence: TGCGCCAGCAGCCAAGTAGCGCAACAGGACAATGAGCAGTTCTTC.

The chain recombines TRBV29-1 with TRBJ2-1; TRBD1 agrees at 8 bases. This CDR3 comprises 15 residues. Trimming took 6 bases from V and 2 from J; bases not matched to a gene: 9. The germline V gene encodes CDR1 SQVTM and CDR2 ANQGSEA. CDR3 sequence: CSVARTGGTYNEQFF. The CDR3 DNA sequence: TGCAGCGTGGCTAGAACAGGGGGGACCTACAATGAGCAGTTCTTC.